This T cell receptor beta chain was captured by sequencing in a study of blood T cell repertoires in COVID-19 (dated by TCRdb to about 2020). About the full investigation: Collaborator samples came from the United States, Italy and Spain and covered acute and convalescent phases of COVID-19. The material from the prospective study consisted of cDNA or gDNA derived from T cells, B-cell-depleted T cells, or PBMCs. The dataset comprised deeply sampled blood TCRbeta repertoires from subjects exposed to, actively infected with, or recovered from COVID-19. The repertoires were made available in a free public database intended to serve as a resource for research on the immune response to SARS-CoV-2. Samples came from the ongoing ImmuneRACE study (first 160 participants) plus 1,254 subjects from 6 global collaborators. The sample metadata nearly always contained a de-identified subject ID, COVID-19 status, age in years and sex. Where available, HLA class I and class II types were obtained from metadata supplied by the sample provider rather than from assay-based typing.

Each collaborating institution followed its own protocols to collect whole blood in K2EDTA tubes. For TCRbeta analysis, collaborator samples were shipped as frozen whole blood, as isolated PBMCs, or as DNA extracted from either sample type. The germline V gene provides CDR1 MNHEY and CDR2 SVGAGI. V is trimmed back by 6 bases and J by 4 bases, and the junction contains 9 bases that no gene match accounts for. The CDR3 starts with the cysteine, ends with the phenylalanine, and has 15 residues. Just CDR3 DNA is preserved here, 45 bases in frame from base 1. The investigation overall reported the following: How much clinical and demographic metadata was included differed by source and by participant, and the metadata was provided uncurated.

TCRbeta CDR3 regions were amplified from genomic DNA by means of the immunoSEQ Assay, a bias-controlled multiplex PCR. In the source study's methods: Within the assay, amplification of reference gene primers was used to estimate how many nucleated cells each sample contained. Sequence reads were collapsed and filtered to measure the absolute abundance of every unique TCRbeta CDR3 rearrangement. Productive Simpson clonality was computed per sample as the square root of Simpson's diversity index over productive rearrangements. Not all clones reach the TCRdb copy of this immuneACCESS table, which keeps in-frame sequences only. Checked studies attribute under half of the gap to unresolved V genes and leave the rest unexplained. The V and J calls and clone size come from that table; D and trimming were worked out from the DNA. A total of 180,000 or so clones appear in this sample, around 76% of them only once. The ten top clones hold 8.4% of the sample.

As for this clone: No antigen is known for it. Within one base of it there is no much larger clone, and no base qualities were kept.

The chain uses TRBV6-5 and TRBJ1-2, and TRBD1 aligns with 9 junction nucleotides. The clonotype originates from a woman in her 70s with acute or convalescent COVID-19. Material: peripheral blood. The CDR3 protein is CASSRDRDGSYGYTF. The nucleotides are TGTGCCAGCAGCCGGGACAGGGACGGAAGCTATGGCTACACCTTC.